The rows below give T cell receptor beta chains drawn from one sample of a study of siplizumab effects on memory and regulatory T cells. The table came from immunoSEQ multiplex PCR; TCRdb's copy has only in-frame clones and leaves some out. Seen here are roughly 100,000 clones, roughly 93% observed once, and the top ten hold under 8.5%. Sequenced: CD8+ T cells sorted from blood. These receptors came from a human donor in good health. Both conserved end residues are part of each CDR3. The D gene is left open where the match is weak. For some rows the clone size is stated as once, few or many, or as a class when expanded; others skip it.

D: TRBD2
J: TRBJ2-3
size: once
V: TRBV5-1
DNA: TGCGCCAGCAGCCGGACTAGCGGGGTGGTAGATACGCAGTATTTT
CDR3: CASSRTSGVVDTQYF

D: NA
J: TRBJ2-7
size: once
V: TRBV6-5
DNA: TGTGCCAGCAGTCCCCACAGAGAATTCTACGAGCAGTACTTC
CDR3: CASSPHREFYEQYF

D: TRBD1
J: TRBJ1-4
size: NA
V: TRBV4-1
DNA: TGCGCCAGCAGCCAACCAAAGTTCCGGACAGGGGGCCATGCAACTAATGAAAAACTGTTTTTT
CDR3: CASSQPKFRTGGHATNEKLFF

D: NA
J: TRBJ1-4
size: NA
V: TRBV6-5
DNA: TGTGCCAGCAGGTCGGGACACTCGGATGAAAAACTGTTTTTT
CDR3: CASRSGHSDEKLFF

D: TRBD1
J: TRBJ1-6
size: NA
V: TRBV4-1
DNA: TGCGCCAGCAGCAAAGACGTGACAGGGGGATATAATTCACCCCTCCACTTT
CDR3: CASSKDVTGGYNSPLHF

D: NA
J: TRBJ2-7
size: once
V: TRBV15
DNA: TGTGCCACCAGCGGATCATCAAGGCGTACAAGCTCCTACGAGCAGTACTTC
CDR3: CATSGSSRRTSSYEQYF

D: NA
J: TRBJ2-5
size: NA
V: TRBV5-4
DNA: TGTGCCAGCAGCTTCCGGGACACAAAAGAGACCCAGTACTTC
CDR3: CASSFRDTKETQYF

D: TRBD1
J: TRBJ1-2
size: once
V: TRBV6-1
DNA: TGTGCCAGCAGTGAGGGACAGGTCGGGGGCTATGGCTACACCTTC
CDR3: CASSEGQVGGYGYTF

D: NA
J: TRBJ2-1
size: NA
V: TRBV6-5
DNA: TGTGCCAGCAGTTACGGGAGCGATGAGCAGTTCTTC
CDR3: CASSYGSDEQFF

D: TRBD1
J: TRBJ2-7
size: NA
V: TRBV7-7
DNA: TGTGCTAGCAGCTCCGGGACAGGGGCCTACGAGCAGTACTTC
CDR3: CASSSGTGAYEQYF

D: TRBD2
J: TRBJ2-5
size: NA
V: TRBV27
DNA: TGTGCCAGCAGTCCGGGGACTAGCGTACAAGAGACCCAGTACTTC
CDR3: CASSPGTSVQETQYF

D: NA
J: TRBJ2-6
size: NA
V: TRBV9
DNA: TGTGCCAGCAGCGCTCGGGGGCCCACAGCTCCCCACGATCCCTCTGGGGCCAACGTCCTGACTTTC
CDR3: CASSARGPTAPHDPSGANVLTF

D: TRBD2
J: TRBJ2-1
size: NA
V: TRBV4-2
DNA: TGTGCCAGCAGCCATGAAAGCGGGGGGGGCTTCGATGAGCAGTTCTTC
CDR3: CASSHESGGGFDEQFF

D: TRBD2
J: TRBJ2-3
size: NA
V: TRBV7-9
DNA: TGTGCCAGCAGCTTTGGTGTCGGGGGGGACACAGATACGCAGTATTTT
CDR3: CASSFGVGGDTDTQYF

D: NA
J: TRBJ1-1
size: NA
V: TRBV7-9
DNA: TGTGCCACGCCCGCCCAGGACAGAATGAACACTGAAGCTTTCTTT
CDR3: CATPAQDRMNTEAFF

D: TRBD2
J: TRBJ2-7
size: NA
V: TRBV4-2
DNA: TGTGCCAGCAGCCACCTACGGACTAGCGGGAGCCACGAGCAGTACTTC
CDR3: CASSHLRTSGSHEQYF

D: TRBD1
J: TRBJ1-1
size: NA
V: TRBV9
DNA: TGTGCCAGCAGCCCTCACAGGGGGCGCGGAGAAGCTTTCTTT
CDR3: CASSPHRGRGEAFF

D: NA
J: TRBJ2-2
size: once
V: TRBV11-2
DNA: TGTGCCAGCAGCTTAGTCGGGGGAGTCACCGGGGAGCTGTTTTTT
CDR3: CASSLVGGVTGELFF

D: NA
J: TRBJ2-4
size: NA
V: TRBV15
DNA: TGTGCCACCAGCAGAGTCGGGGAAGGGGGCAAAAACATTCAGTACTTC
CDR3: CATSRVGEGGKNIQYF

D: NA
J: TRBJ2-7
size: few
V: TRBV5-5
DNA: TGTGCCAGCAGCTTGGAACAGGTTGTATACGAGCAGTACTTC
CDR3: CASSLEQVVYEQYF

D: NA
J: TRBJ2-5
size: NA
V: TRBV30
DNA: TGTGCCTGGGGCGCGGAACAAGAGACCCAGTACTTC
CDR3: CAWGAEQETQYF

D: TRBD2
J: TRBJ2-1
size: NA
V: TRBV9
DNA: TGTGCCAGCAGCCCCGACGGGACTAGCCATAATGAGCAGTTCTTC
CDR3: CASSPDGTSHNEQFF

D: TRBD1
J: TRBJ2-7
size: NA
V: TRBV14
DNA: TGTGCCAGCAGCCGCTCCCCGGGACAGGGGGCGCGGTACGAGCAGTACTTC
CDR3: CASSRSPGQGARYEQYF

D: NA
J: TRBJ1-4
size: NA
V: TRBV13
DNA: TGTGCCAGCAGCTTTACCAGTAATGAAAAACTGTTTTTT
CDR3: CASSFTSNEKLFF

D: NA
J: TRBJ2-2
size: NA
V: TRBV15
DNA: TGTGCCACCAGCAGAGAGTCTTACGGGGAGCTGTTTTTT
CDR3: CATSRESYGELFF

D: NA
J: TRBJ1-5
size: NA
V: TRBV19
DNA: TGTGCCGCCGGATTAAATACCTGGGCCAATCAGCCCCAGCATTTT
CDR3: CAAGLNTWANQPQHF

D: TRBD2
J: TRBJ2-7
size: NA
V: TRBV7-9
DNA: TGTGCCAGCAGCCCGACTAGCGGGATGGGAATATACGAGCAGTACTTC
CDR3: CASSPTSGMGIYEQYF

D: TRBD2
J: TRBJ2-1
size: NA
V: TRBV4-2
DNA: TGTGCCAGCAGCCAAGAATGGCGGGAGGGTTATAATGAGCAGTTCTTC
CDR3: CASSQEWREGYNEQFF

D: TRBD1
J: TRBJ1-2
size: NA
V: TRBV6-6
DNA: TGTGCCAGCAGTTATTTGGGACAGGAATATGGCTACACCTTC
CDR3: CASSYLGQEYGYTF

D: TRBD1
J: TRBJ2-4
size: NA
V: TRBV5-1
DNA: TGCGCCAGCAGCTTGGAACAGGGGATTACCAAAAACATTCAGTACTTC
CDR3: CASSLEQGITKNIQYF

D: NA
J: TRBJ1-5
size: NA
V: TRBV27
DNA: TGTGCCAGCAGTATACAGGGAAACAATCAGCCCCAGCATTTT
CDR3: CASSIQGNNQPQHF

D: NA
J: TRBJ1-1
size: NA
V: TRBV19
DNA: TGTGCCAGTAGTATTTCTGCAGACTCTGCAACTGAAGCTTTCTTT
CDR3: CASSISADSATEAFF

D: NA
J: TRBJ1-5
size: NA
V: TRBV19
DNA: TGTGCCAGTAGCCCCGACGAGGGGGGAGGCAATCAGCCCCAGCATTTT
CDR3: CASSPDEGGGNQPQHF

D: NA
J: TRBJ1-5
size: once
V: TRBV27
DNA: TGTGCCAGCAGAAGGACGGAGAATCAGCCCCAGCATTTT
CDR3: CASRRTENQPQHF

D: TRBD1
J: TRBJ1-2
size: NA
V: TRBV5-1
DNA: TGCGCCAGCAGCCCTCCAAATGGACAGGCTAACTATGGCTACACCTTC
CDR3: CASSPPNGQANYGYTF

D: TRBD1
J: TRBJ2-7
size: NA
V: TRBV18
DNA: TGTGCCAGCTCAGCAGACAGGGGTGGCTACGAGCAGTACTTC
CDR3: CASSADRGGYEQYF

D: NA
J: TRBJ2-1
size: NA
V: TRBV9
DNA: TGTGCCAGCAACCCCGGGACTTCCACCAATGAGCAGTTCTTC
CDR3: CASNPGTSTNEQFF

D: NA
J: TRBJ2-1
size: NA
V: TRBV10-3
DNA: TGTGCCATCAGGAACCAGCAGGATGCCTACAATGAGCAGTTCTTC
CDR3: CAIRNQQDAYNEQFF

D: NA
J: TRBJ2-7
size: NA
V: TRBV10-3
DNA: TGTGCCACCGGCAGGACAGAGACCTACGAGCAGTACTTC
CDR3: CATGRTETYEQYF

D: NA
J: TRBJ2-2
size: NA
V: TRBV5-1
DNA: TGCGCCAGCAGCTTGGCACGAAGCGGTCCTGACTTAGGGGAGCTGTTTTTT
CDR3: CASSLARSGPDLGELFF

D: TRBD1
J: TRBJ1-1
size: NA
V: TRBV9
DNA: TGTGCCAGCAGCCCAACTCAGGGGGCGAACACTGAAGCTTTCTTT
CDR3: CASSPTQGANTEAFF